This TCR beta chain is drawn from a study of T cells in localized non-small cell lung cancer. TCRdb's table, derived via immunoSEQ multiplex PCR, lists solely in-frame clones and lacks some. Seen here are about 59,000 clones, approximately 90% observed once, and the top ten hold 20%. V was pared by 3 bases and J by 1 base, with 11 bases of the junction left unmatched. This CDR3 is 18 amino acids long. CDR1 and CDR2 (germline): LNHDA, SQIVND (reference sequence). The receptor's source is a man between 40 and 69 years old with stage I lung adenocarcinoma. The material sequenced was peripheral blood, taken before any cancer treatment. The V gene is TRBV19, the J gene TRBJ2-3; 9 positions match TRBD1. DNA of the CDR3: TGTGCCAGTAGTATGCGGTGGGACAGGGTTGGGCGCACAGATACGCAGTATTTT. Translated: CASSMRWDRVGRTDTQYF.